Below, one T cell receptor (beta chain) is given with its context. The sample comes from a study of blood T cell repertoires in COVID-19. Whole-study context: Acute and convalescent COVID-19 samples came from the United States, Italy and Spain.

Under the authors' procedure: By means of reference gene primer amplification, nucleated cell counts were estimated. Using immunoSEQ multiplex PCR, the repertoire was profiled, and TCRdb retains in-frame clones only, with some absent. V and J calls and clone size are given by that table; D and trimming were obtained from the DNA. The data contain a few hundred thousand clones, more than 80% of them singletons. This CDR3 region has 15 residues. The V segment lost 8 bases and the J segment 0 bases; nucleotides outside the gene matches: 7. Germline V gene sequence: CDR1 MRHNA, CDR2 SNTAGT. Participants' own reports of clinical history determined their cohort assignment. Cohort 3 donors counted as recovered after two negative PCRs, clearance, or resolved symptoms.

The receptor was isolated from a man aged 18 to 29 who had recovered from COVID-19. Sequences were obtained from PBMCs or T cells enriched from blood (not recorded which). The rearrangement joins TRBV6-4 to TRBJ2-1; 7 bases fit TRBD2. CDR3 sequence: CASRRRGDSYNEQFF. CDR3 coding DNA: TGTGCCAGCCGGCGCCGGGGGGACTCCTACAATGAGCAGTTCTTC.